The 16 T cell receptor beta chains given below trace back to one sample, sequenced in a study of CD8 T cells in Susac syndrome. RNA was extracted with the RNeasy kit, and a quantity of roughly 0.5 to 1 ug was reverse transcribed using random hexamers. One entry per CDR3 protein results from TCRdb running MiXCR on the immunoSEQ multiplex PCR reads. Of 180,000 or so distinct CDR3 sequences listed, about 95% are singletons. Sample: CD4+ T cells from PBMCs. The source is a human donor in good health.

V usage is TRBV20-1 and J usage is TRBJ2-7, with 7 nucleotides matching TRBD2. After removal of 3 bases from V and 2 bases from J, the junction contained 7 bases not matched to a gene. The CDR3 has 14 residues. The germline gives CDR1 DFQATT, CDR2 SNEGSKA (reference sequence). The CDR3 sequence: CSASWLADPYEQYF. Here the CDR3 DNA reads TGCAGTGCTAGTTGGCTAGCGGACCCCTACGAGCAGTACTTC.

The chain links TRBV28 to TRBJ2-1; tentative D call: TRBD2 (6 bases). V lost 3 bases to trimming and J lost 2 bases, with 8 bases between them. CDR1 is MDHEN and CDR2 is SYDVKM in the germline V gene. This CDR3 has 14 amino acids. The DNA of the CDR3 is TGTGCCAGCAGTTTGCCTAGCGCCTACAATGAGCAGTTCTTC. Protein product: CASSLPSAYNEQFF.

The chain uses TRBV20-1 and TRBJ1-1; D gene uncertain. From germline, CDR1 is DFQATT and CDR2 SNEGSKA (reference sequence). V lost 7 bases and J lost 8, with 5 bases in between. This CDR3 comprises 8 residues. CDR3 nucleotide sequence: TGCAGTGTAACAGAAGCTTTCTTT. Protein product: CSVTEAFF.

The CDR3 bases are TGCAGTGCGCCGGACGCGGGACAATTGTCAGAGACCCAGTACTTC. The encoded protein is CSAPDAGQLSETQYF. The chain recombines TRBV20-1 with TRBJ2-5, with D perhaps assigned TRBD1 or TRBD2 (6 bases each). V was shortened by 6 bases and J by 4 bases, with 21 bases between the two germline ends. Per the germline V gene, CDR1 is DFQATT and CDR2 is SNEGSKA (reference sequence). The CDR3 is 15 residues long.

The chain recombines TRBV20-1 with TRBJ2-3; 12 nucleotides line up with TRBD2. This CDR3 spans 15 amino acids. The V gene end was trimmed by 6 bases and the J gene end by 2 bases; junction bases not matched to a gene: 6. From germline, CDR1 is DFQATT and CDR2 SNEGSKA (reference sequence). The DNA for the CDR3 is TGCAGTGCCCCGCGACTAGCGGGAGCCACAGATACGCAGTATTTT. Translating gives CSAPRLAGATDTQYF.

V gene TRBV3-1 combines with J gene TRBJ1-2; D uncertain. Trimming stripped 0 bases from V and 2 bases from J, with 10 bases between. Germline assignment: CDR1 LGHDT and CDR2 YNNKEL (reference sequence). CDR3 length: 15 amino acids. The CDR3 loop is CASSQDLARNYGYTF. Written as DNA, the CDR3 is TGTGCCAGCAGCCAAGACCTCGCCAGGAACTATGGCTACACCTTC.

The chain joins TRBV7-7 to TRBJ2-1, with 7 nucleotides matching TRBD2. Per the germline V gene, CDR1 is SSHAT and CDR2 is FNYEAQ (reference sequence). J lost 3 bases, V lost 3 bases, and 5 bases had no gene match. This CDR3 has 15 residues. As DNA, the CDR3 is TGTGCCAGCAGCTTGGTAGCGGGTGACTACAATGAGCAGTTCTTC. Protein sequence: CASSLVAGDYNEQFF.

V gene TRBV12-3 or TRBV12-4 combines with J gene TRBJ1-2, with 8 bases identical to TRBD1. Losses at the gene ends were 7 bases for V and 3 bases for J; bases not matched to a gene: 7. The CDR3 runs to 14 residues. The CDR3 protein is CASTMTGEYYGYTF. In DNA, the CDR3 is TGTGCCAGCACCATGACAGGGGAGTACTATGGCTACACCTTC.

The rearrangement joins TRBV24-1 to TRBJ2-1, with a tentative D call TRBD2 (5 bases). This CDR3 region has 16 residues. Trimming removed 3 bases at V and 4 bases at J, with 15 bases between. Germline-derived CDR1 and CDR2 are KGHDR and SFDVKD. The CDR3: CATSDQRAGVYNEQFF. The CDR3 DNA sequence: TGTGCCACCAGTGATCAGAGGGCCGGGGTTTACAATGAGCAGTTCTTC.

J is TRBJ2-1 and V is TRBV7-9; weak D call: TRBD1 (7 bases). The CDR3 consists of 15 residues. Germline V CDR1 and CDR2: SEHNR, FQNEAQ (reference sequence). Trimming removed 5 bases from V and 4 bases from J, with 15 bases in between. The CDR3 DNA sequence: TGTGCCAGCAGCCAGGGGGGACAAGGATACAATGAGCAGTTCTTC. Translated: CASSQGGQGYNEQFF.

The chain links TRBV7-9 to TRBJ1-5; D not resolved. The CDR3 length is 14 residues. CDR1 is SEHNR and CDR2 is FQNEAQ in the germline V gene (reference sequence). Trimming cost V 2 bases and J 3 bases, with 8 bases left between them. CDR3 DNA sequence: TGTGCCAGCAGCTTAACGGAGGTCAATCAGCCCCAGCATTTT. It codes for CASSLTEVNQPQHF.

The V call is TRBV4-3, the J call TRBJ2-7, with unresolved D. This CDR3 region has 13 residues. V lost 1 base, J lost 6 bases, and 10 bases lay in between. Germline CDR1 reads LGHNA; CDR2 reads YSLEER. DNA of the CDR3: TGCGCCAGCAGCCAAGTTCTGTGGGTCGAGCAGTACTTC. Protein: CASSQVLWVEQYF.

This chain links TRBV27 with TRBJ2-7; 11 bases are a match to TRBD1. The CDR3 loop spans 15 amino acids. Germline V gene sequence: CDR1 MNHEY, CDR2 SMNVEV (reference sequence). Germline trimming cut 4 bases from V and 3 bases from J; bases unmatched to any gene: 5. In DNA, the CDR3 is TGTGCCAGCAGTTCCTCCGGGACAGGGGGCTACGAGCAGTACTTC. It encodes CASSSSGTGGYEQYF.

The rearrangement uses TRBV29-1 and TRBJ1-3; D is unclear. V gave up 7 bases and J gave up 4 bases, with 8 bases separating them. From germline, CDR1 is SQVTM and CDR2 ANQGSEA. The CDR3 has 11 residues. DNA for the CDR3: TGCAGCGCCCACAGAGGAAACACCATATATTTT. Protein sequence: CSAHRGNTIYF.

This chain joins TRBV12-3 or TRBV12-4 and TRBJ2-6, with a tentative D call TRBD1 (5 bases). The germline V and J ends were trimmed by 5 bases and 1 base, with 15 bases remaining between them. This CDR3 comprises 17 residues. CDR3 sequence: CASSPQGKGSGANVLTF. The CDR3 nucleotides are TGTGCCAGCAGTCCCCAGGGTAAGGGGTCTGGGGCCAACGTCCTGACTTTC.

The J gene is TRBJ2-7, the V gene TRBV6-1; D call uncertain. Germline-derived CDR1 and CDR2 are MNHNS and SASEGT. The CDR3 runs to 12 residues. Trimming removed 3 bases at V and 3 bases at J, with 6 bases between. CDR3 nucleotide sequence: TGTGCCAGCAGTGAGGCCCACTACGAGCAGTACTTC. This encodes CASSEAHYEQYF.